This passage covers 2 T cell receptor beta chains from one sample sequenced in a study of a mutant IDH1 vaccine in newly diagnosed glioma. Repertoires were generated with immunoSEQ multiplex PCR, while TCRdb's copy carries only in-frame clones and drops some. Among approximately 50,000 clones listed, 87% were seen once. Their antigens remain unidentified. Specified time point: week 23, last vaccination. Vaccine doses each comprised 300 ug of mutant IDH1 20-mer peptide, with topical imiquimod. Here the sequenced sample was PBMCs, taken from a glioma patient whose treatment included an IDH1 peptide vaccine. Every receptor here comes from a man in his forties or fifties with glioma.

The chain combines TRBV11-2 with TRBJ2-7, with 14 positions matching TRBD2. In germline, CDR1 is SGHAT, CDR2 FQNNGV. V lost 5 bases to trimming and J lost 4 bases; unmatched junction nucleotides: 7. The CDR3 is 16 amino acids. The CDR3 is CASSTGTSGRPYEQYF. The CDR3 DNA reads TGTGCCAGCAGCACCGGGACTAGCGGGAGACCTTACGAGCAGTACTTC. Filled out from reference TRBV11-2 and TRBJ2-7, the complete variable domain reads EAGVAQSPRYKIIEKRQSVAFWCNPISGHATLYWYQQILGQGPKLLIQFQNNGVVDDSQLPKDRFSAERLKGVDSTLKIQPAKLEDSAVYLCASSTGTSGRPYEQYFGPGTRLTVT.

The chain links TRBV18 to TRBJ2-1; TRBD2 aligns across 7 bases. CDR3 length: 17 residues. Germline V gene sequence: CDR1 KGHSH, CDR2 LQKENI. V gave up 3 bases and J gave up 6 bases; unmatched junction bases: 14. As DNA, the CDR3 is TGTGCCAGCTCACCCCTTGCTGGGACTAAAAGGGGCAATGAGCAGTTCTTC. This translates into CASSPLAGTKRGNEQFF.